This TCR beta chain is from a study of technical replicates of blood from several donors. CDR1 and CDR2 (germline): SGHVS, FNYEAQ. The CDR3 extends over 19 amino acids. V shed 7 bases and J 2 bases; nucleotides not matched to a gene: 15. Only in-frame clones appear in the TCRdb table, and some are missing; sequencing was by immunoSEQ multiplex PCR. The sample contains about 82,000 clones, 96% of which appear only once. This clonotype was obtained from a human donor in good health. V and J are TRBV7-6 and TRBJ2-1; 12 bases are shared with TRBD2. Material for sequencing was T cells isolated from PBMCs. This CDR3 reads CASTRSGTSGPAPYNEQFF. As DNA, the CDR3 is TGTGCCAGCACCCGATCCGGGACTAGCGGGCCCGCTCCCTACAATGAGCAGTTCTTC.